Shown below are 31 T cell receptor beta chains from a single sample sequenced in a study of T-cell memory formation after mild COVID-19. TCRdb reprocessed the 5' RACE reads via MiXCR and lists one record per CDR3 protein. Among around 300,000 distinct CDR3 sequences listed, less than 20% were seen once. Sequencing was done on a sample of PBMCs or a T cell subset sorted from them (not recorded which). These receptors were obtained from a man aged 18 to 29 who had mild COVID-19 (a few samples of this study predate the infection). Cell type and time point are not known.

This clonotype was seen ten or more times. The chain employs TRBV12-3 or TRBV12-4 and TRBJ2-7, with D possibly matching TRBD2 (5 bases). V gave up 0 bases and J gave up 6 bases, with 12 bases separating them. This CDR3 is built from 14 residues. For the CDR3, the DNA is TGTGCCAGCAGTTTAGCGGGAGCGGCGGGCGAGCAGTACTTC. It is translated as CASSLAGAAGEQYF.

The V call is TRBV9, the J call TRBJ2-3; the match to TRBD2 covers 7 bases. Germline assignment: CDR1 SGDLS and CDR2 YYNGEE. CDR3 length equals 15 residues. Unmatched junction bases numbered 3, after V lost 0 bases and J lost 2 bases. The CDR3 DNA follows: TGTGCCAGCAGCGTAGCCAGCGGGGTCACAGATACGCAGTATTTT. This gives the protein CASSVASGVTDTQYF.

This clonotype was observed a few times. The J gene is TRBJ1-5, the V gene TRBV7-2; D gene uncertain. This CDR3 is 13 amino acids long. Looked up from germline, CDR1 is SGHTA and CDR2 is FQGNSA. V was pared by 5 bases and J by 7 bases, with 12 bases between. CDR3 in amino acids: CASSLVVAQPQHF. The CDR3 coding sequence is TGTGCCAGCAGCCTAGTGGTTGCACAGCCCCAGCATTTT.

This clonotype was counted between two and nine times. The chain uses TRBV20-1 and TRBJ2-1; 12 bases are a match to TRBD2. Germline CDR1 DFQATT, CDR2 SNEGSKA (reference sequence). V shed 5 bases and J 5 bases; nucleotides not matched to a gene: 16. This CDR3 is built from 18 residues. In nucleotides, the CDR3 is TGCAGTGCTCGTGCCCCCCCACTAGCGGGGGGCTTTAACAATGAGCAGTTCTTC. It specifies CSARAPPLAGGFNNEQFF.

The chain has TRBV4-3 and TRBJ1-6, with D unclear. CDR3 length: 15 amino acids. The V and J ends lost 1 base and 8 bases respectively, with 12 bases between them. Germline V CDR1 and CDR2: LGHNA, YSLEER. The chain's CDR3 is CASSQAELMDSPLHF. Here the CDR3 DNA reads TGCGCCAGCAGCCAAGCTGAACTTATGGATTCACCCCTCCACTTT.

This chain links TRBV6-6 with TRBJ2-3, with 7 bases matching TRBD2. The CDR3 runs to 14 residues. Germline V gene lookup returns CDR1 MNHNY and CDR2 SVGAGI (reference sequence). The V segment lost 4 bases and the J segment 4 bases; nucleotides outside the gene matches: 5. CDR3 in amino acids: CASSWGRGADTQYF. The CDR3 coding sequence is TGTGCCAGCAGTTGGGGACGGGGGGCAGATACGCAGTATTTT.

The chain links TRBV20-1 to TRBJ2-1; D not certain. The CDR3 length is 13 residues. V was clipped by 3 bases and J by 0 bases, with 6 bases between them. Germline values: CDR1 DFQATT, CDR2 SNEGSKA (reference sequence). The CDR3 DNA follows: TGCAGTGCTAGCCTTGGCTCCTACAATGAGCAGTTCTTC. Amino acids: CSASLGSYNEQFF.

The V gene is TRBV20-1, the J gene TRBJ2-5; no definite D call. The V and J ends lost 4 bases and 1 base respectively, with 4 bases between them. CDR3 length equals 11 residues. The germline CDR1 and CDR2 sequences are DFQATT and SNEGSKA (reference sequence). The CDR3 reads CSANSQETQYF. Written as DNA, the CDR3 is TGCAGTGCTAACAGCCAAGAGACCCAGTACTTC.

The rearrangement links TRBV24-1 to TRBJ2-1; TRBD1 agrees at 7 bases. This CDR3 spans 14 amino acids. The germline CDR1 and CDR2 sequences are KGHDR and SFDVKD. Trimming at V came to 0 bases and at J to 6 bases, leaving 1 base not matched to a gene. The CDR3 loop reads CATSDLRQGNEQFF. The CDR3 coding sequence is TGTGCCACCAGTGATTTGCGACAGGGCAATGAGCAGTTCTTC.

The sample holds a few counts of this clonotype. The genes are TRBV5-1 and TRBJ2-5; 9 nucleotides agree with TRBD2. Per germline, CDR1 SGHRS and CDR2 YFSETQ. The CDR3 extends over 16 amino acids. The junction had 10 bases not matched to a gene; V was cut back by 2 bases and J by 5 bases. The CDR3 reads CASSFFPRGGLETQYF. The DNA of the CDR3 is TGCGCCAGCAGCTTCTTTCCGCGGGGGGGCCTTGAGACCCAGTACTTC.

The rearrangement joins TRBV5-1 to TRBJ2-5, with 7 nucleotides matching TRBD2. Trimming at V came to 1 base and at J to 1 base, leaving 4 bases not matched to a gene. The germline CDR1 and CDR2 sequences are SGHRS and YFSETQ. This CDR3 has 15 amino acids. The CDR3, as DNA: TGCGCCAGCAGCTTGTTTCCTAGCGGCCAAGAGACCCAGTACTTC. Translated: CASSLFPSGQETQYF.

In its sample, this clonotype was seen a few times. The chain couples TRBV7-9 to TRBJ2-3; D is unresolved. CDR3 length equals 13 residues. Germline V gene sequence: CDR1 SEHNR, CDR2 FQNEAQ (reference sequence). V was trimmed by 3 bases and J by 6 bases, leaving 10 bases between them. The CDR3 spells CASSFRASDTQYF. For the CDR3, the DNA is TGTGCCAGCAGCTTTAGGGCATCTGATACGCAGTATTTT.

The genes are TRBV4-3 and TRBJ2-1, with D tentatively TRBD2 (6 bases). The V and J ends lost 4 bases and 5 bases respectively, with 21 bases between them. The CDR3 is 17 amino acids. Per germline, CDR1 LGHNA and CDR2 YSLEER. CDR3 in amino acids: CASSPRGLLQDHNEQFF. CDR3 nucleotide sequence: TGCGCCAGCAGCCCCCGAGGACTACTCCAGGACCACAATGAGCAGTTCTTC.

The table lists this clonotype with a few counts. The rearrangement uses TRBV10-3 and TRBJ1-6, with D perhaps TRBD1 (5 bases). Germline V CDR1 and CDR2: ENHRY, SYGVKD. The CDR3 has 14 residues. The V end lost 3 bases, the J end lost 7 bases, and 10 bases lay between the germline ends. CDR3 sequence: CAISEGARNSPLHF. The CDR3 DNA reads TGTGCCATCAGTGAAGGGGCGCGCAATTCACCCCTCCACTTT.

The V and J genes are TRBV6-5 and TRBJ2-3; D is possibly TRBD2 (6 bases). Looked up from germline, CDR1 is MNHEY and CDR2 is SVGAGI. V lost 5 bases to trimming and J lost 2 bases, with 20 bases between them. The CDR3 length is 17 residues. Written as DNA, the CDR3 is TGTGCCAGCAGTCGGTTCGGTACGGGGAGGATCACAGATACGCAGTATTTT. This gives the protein CASSRFGTGRITDTQYF.

The sample holds many counts of this clonotype. The gene calls are TRBV6-6 and TRBJ2-2, with 7 bases matching TRBD2. Per the germline V gene, CDR1 is MNHNY and CDR2 is SVGAGI (reference sequence). The junction had 20 bases not matched to a gene; V was cut back by 2 bases and J by 2 bases. This CDR3 contains 21 residues. CDR3 sequence: CASSYPMTSRIPESNTGELFF. The CDR3 nucleotides are TGTGCCAGCAGTTACCCAATGACTAGCCGGATACCAGAGTCCAACACCGGGGAGCTGTTTTTT.

This clonotype was observed a few times. V and J are TRBV5-1 and TRBJ2-3; D is unresolved. Germline-derived CDR1 and CDR2 are SGHRS and YFSETQ. The CDR3 has 16 amino acids. V was shortened by 4 bases and J by 6 bases, with 21 bases between the two germline ends. CDR3 region: CASSDNVGSYVDTQYF. The DNA for the CDR3 is TGCGCCAGCAGCGATAATGTGGGAAGTTATGTCGATACGCAGTATTTT.

This clonotype occurred many times. The genes are TRBV4-1 and TRBJ1-5, with 7 nucleotides matching TRBD1. After removal of 4 bases from V and 7 bases from J, the junction contained 7 bases not matched to a gene. Looked up from germline, CDR1 is MGHRA and CDR2 is YSYEKL. This CDR3 has 14 residues. This chain's CDR3 is CASSRTQGNQPQHF. Here the CDR3 DNA reads TGCGCCAGCAGCCGCACACAGGGGAACCAGCCCCAGCATTTT.

A few counts support this clonotype. The chain is built from TRBV29-1 and TRBJ1-4; D not certain. Germline assignment: CDR1 SQVTM and CDR2 ANQGSEA. The CDR3 contains 15 residues. V dropped 4 bases and J dropped 0 bases, with 12 bases sitting between them. The CDR3: CSVVGLGPTNEKLFF. DNA of the CDR3: TGCAGCGTTGTGGGGTTAGGGCCAACTAATGAAAAACTGTTTTTT. The variable domain in full, completed from reference TRBV29-1 and TRBJ1-4, reads SAVISQKPSRDICQRGTSLTIQCQVDSQVTMMFWYRQQPGQSLTLIATANQGSEATYESGFVIDKFPISRPNLTFSTLTVSNMSPEDSSIYLCSVVGLGPTNEKLFFGSGTQLSVL.

The chain carries TRBV6-2 or TRBV6-3 and TRBJ2-3; no firm D call. Germline V gene lookup returns CDR1 MNHEY and CDR2 SVGEGT. The CDR3 is 11 residues long. V gave up 5 bases and J gave up 9 bases, with 9 bases separating them. The chain's CDR3 is CASSALGTQYF. CDR3 sequence (DNA): TGTGCCAGCAGTGCGTTAGGCACGCAGTATTTT.

The chain uses TRBV11-2 and TRBJ2-1, with 14 bases lining up with TRBD2. Germline CDR1 is SGHAT and CDR2 is FQNNGV. The CDR3 has 16 residues. J lost 7 bases, V lost 5 bases, and 7 bases had no gene match. The CDR3 spells CASSPTSGGAWNEQFF. The CDR3 DNA sequence: TGTGCCAGCAGCCCGACTAGCGGGGGGGCGTGGAATGAGCAGTTCTTC.

The genes are TRBV5-6 and TRBJ1-2, with a tentative D call TRBD1 (5 bases). Germline values: CDR1 SGHDT, CDR2 YYEEEE. V was shortened by 2 bases and J by 4 bases, with 15 bases between the two germline ends. The CDR3 consists of 15 residues. The CDR3 nucleotides read TGTGCCAGCAGCTTATCCCATGGTGGGGCCTATGGCTACACCTTC. Residues: CASSLSHGGAYGYTF.

This clonotype came up many times. This rearrangement joins TRBV24-1 to TRBJ2-5; 7 positions agree with TRBD2. CDR3 size: 15 residues. J was trimmed by 0 bases and V by 7 bases; bases with no gene match: 7. Germline V gives CDR1 KGHDR, CDR2 SFDVKD. Written as DNA, the CDR3 is TGTGCCACCAGCGCCCTTCTAGCGGACCAAGAGACCCAGTACTTC. It specifies CATSALLADQETQYF.

This clonotype was observed a few times. The genes are TRBV27 and TRBJ1-4, with unresolved D. The CDR3 runs to 13 residues. Germline CDR1 reads MNHEY; CDR2 reads SMNVEV (reference sequence). V shed 5 bases and J shed 12 bases, with 16 bases lying between them. The CDR3 spells CASSPRSGGELFF. The CDR3 nucleotides are TGTGCCAGCAGTCCCCGCTCGGGAGGTGAACTGTTTTTT. The complete variable domain, with remaining parts taken from reference TRBV27 and TRBJ1-4, reads EAQVTQNPRYLITVTGKKLTVTCSQNMNHEYMSWYRQDPGLGLRQIYYSMNVEVTDKGDVPEGYKVSRKEKRNFPLILESPSPNQTSLYFCASSPRSGGELFFGSGTQLSVL.

The chain uses TRBV5-1 and TRBJ1-1, with 10 bases fitting TRBD1. V was clipped by 4 bases and J by 0 bases; unmatched bases: 6. CDR3 length: 16 residues. CDR1 is SGHRS and CDR2 is YFSETQ in the germline V gene. CDR3 sequence reads: CASSNRDRGMNTEAFF. CDR3 bases: TGCGCCAGCAGCAACCGGGACAGGGGAATGAACACTGAAGCTTTCTTT.

The chain is built from TRBV6-5 and TRBJ2-5; D perhaps matches TRBD2 (7 bases). The V gene lost 5 bases and the J gene lost 5 bases, with 15 bases spanning the gap. CDR1 is MNHEY, CDR2 SVGAGI, per germline. CDR3 length: 14 amino acids. The CDR3 is CASSPGGRIETQYF. The CDR3 DNA reads as TGTGCCAGCAGTCCGGGGGGCCGGATCGAGACCCAGTACTTC.

The chain has TRBV6-1 and TRBJ2-7, with 10 bases that match TRBD2. V trimming: 6 bases; J trimming: 2 bases; junction bases outside the gene matches: 1. Germline V CDR1 and CDR2: MNHNS, SASEGT. The length of the CDR3 is 13 residues. The CDR3 loop reads CASRSGGAYEQYF. As DNA, the CDR3 is TGTGCCAGCAGGAGCGGGGGGGCCTACGAGCAGTACTTC.

This clonotype was seen a handful of times. The genes are TRBV5-6 and TRBJ1-1; D remains ambiguous. V lost 4 bases and J 2 bases, leaving 3 bases between the germline ends. The CDR3 extends over 11 amino acids. Looked up from germline, CDR1 is SGHDT and CDR2 is YYEEEE. For the CDR3, the DNA is TGTGCCAGCAGCATAAACACTGAAGCTTTCTTT. Amino acid sequence: CASSINTEAFF. The whole variable domain, remainder taken from reference TRBV5-6 and TRBJ1-1, is DAGVTQSPTHLIKTRGQQVTLRCSPKSGHDTVSWYQQALGQGPQFIFQYYEEEERQRGNFPDRFSGHQFPNYSSELNVNALLLGDSALYLCASSINTEAFFGQGTRLTVV.

V gene TRBV7-9 combines with J gene TRBJ2-2, with D perhaps TRBD1 (6 bases). The germline V gene encodes CDR1 SEHNR and CDR2 FQNEAQ (reference sequence). The CDR3 spans 13 residues. V was cut by 6 bases and J by 7 bases, with 12 bases left in between. The CDR3, as DNA: TGTGCCAGCAGTTCACAGGGTGGCGGGGAGCTGTTTTTT. It specifies CASSSQGGGELFF.

This clonotype was detected only a few times. This sequence joins TRBV5-1 and TRBJ2-3; perhaps TRBD1 as D (6 bases). Germline-derived CDR1 and CDR2 are SGHRS and YFSETQ. This CDR3 region has 14 residues. The ends were cut back, 3 bases at V and 2 bases at J, with 10 bases in the middle. The CDR3 DNA follows: TGCGCCAGCAGCTCACAGGGCTACACAGATACGCAGTATTTT. Protein: CASSSQGYTDTQYF.

The chain joins TRBV4-3 to TRBJ2-6; 8 nucleotides match TRBD1. CDR1 and CDR2 (germline): LGHNA, YSLEER. The ends lost 1 base at V and 7 bases at J; junction bases unmatched: 12. This CDR3 contains 18 residues. The CDR3 DNA is TGCGCCAGCAGCCAAGTCCCGGTAGGGCAGGGGGCTGCCAACGTCCTGACTTTC. As protein: CASSQVPVGQGAANVLTF.